Reported below is one TCR beta chain. Its target is not known. Trimming took 2 bases from V and 0 from J, leaving 7 bases between them. This CDR3 spans 14 amino acids. Germline assignment: CDR1 MNHEY and CDR2 SVGAGI. This entry is derived from a study of cytomegalovirus exposure and HLA in healthy donors. The PCR used 60 Vbeta and 13 Jbeta primers. Libraries were prepared by immunoSEQ multiplex PCR; TCRdb keeps only in-frame clonotypes and omits some of them. The data show about 55,000 clones, roughly 80% seen once. Sampled while nominally healthy, donors likely had unrecorded immune exposures. General observations from the study: Clonal expansion, a later analysis showed, was greater in HLA-associated TCR beta chains than in equally common others. Cytomegalovirus-associated TCR beta chains were listed, numbering 150 to 200.

This TCR derives from a man younger than 40 in good health and CMV-seronegative. Sequencing used PBMCs. This chain uses TRBV6-5 with TRBJ1-1, with D uncertain. This chain's CDR3 is CASSYLGVNTEAFF. As DNA, the CDR3 is TGTGCCAGCAGTTACCTCGGTGTGAACACTGAAGCTTTCTTT.